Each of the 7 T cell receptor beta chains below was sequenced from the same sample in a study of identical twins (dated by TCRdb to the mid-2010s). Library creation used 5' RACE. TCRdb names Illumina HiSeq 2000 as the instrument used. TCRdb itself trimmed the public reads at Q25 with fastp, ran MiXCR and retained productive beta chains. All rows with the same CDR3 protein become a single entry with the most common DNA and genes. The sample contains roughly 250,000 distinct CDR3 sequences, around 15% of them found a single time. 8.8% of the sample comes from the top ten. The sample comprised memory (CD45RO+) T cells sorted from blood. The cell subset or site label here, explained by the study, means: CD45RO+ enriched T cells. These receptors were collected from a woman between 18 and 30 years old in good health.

This chain's CDR3 is CASSVGGSDTQYF. The DNA of the CDR3 is TGTGCCAGCAGCGTAGGTGGGTCAGATACGCAGTATTTT. The chain is built from TRBV9 and TRBJ2-3; unclear D gene. The CDR3 covers 13 residues. Germline V CDR1 and CDR2: SGDLS, YYNGEE. V was shortened by 0 bases and J by 4 bases, with 6 bases between the two germline ends.

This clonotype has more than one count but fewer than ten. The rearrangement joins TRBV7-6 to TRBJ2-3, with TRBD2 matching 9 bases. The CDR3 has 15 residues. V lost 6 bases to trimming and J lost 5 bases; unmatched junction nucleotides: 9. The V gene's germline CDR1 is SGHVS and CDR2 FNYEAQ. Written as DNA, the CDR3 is TGTGCCAGCAGTTATATAGCGGGGGCAAGAGATACGCAGTATTTT. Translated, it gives CASSYIAGARDTQYF.

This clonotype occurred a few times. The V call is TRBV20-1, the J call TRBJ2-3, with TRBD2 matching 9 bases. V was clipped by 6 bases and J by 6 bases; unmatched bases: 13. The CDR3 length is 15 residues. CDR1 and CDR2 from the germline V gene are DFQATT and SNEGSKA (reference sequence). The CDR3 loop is CSAIRGGRGGDTQYF. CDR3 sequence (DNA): TGCAGTGCCATCCGCGGCGGGAGGGGGGGGGATACGCAGTATTTT.

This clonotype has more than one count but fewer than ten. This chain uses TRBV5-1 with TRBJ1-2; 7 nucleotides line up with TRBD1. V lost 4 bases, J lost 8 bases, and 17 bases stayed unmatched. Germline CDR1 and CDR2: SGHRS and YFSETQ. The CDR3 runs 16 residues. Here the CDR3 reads CASSEYYRGRFRGYTF. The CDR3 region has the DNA TGCGCCAGCAGCGAATACTACAGGGGCCGGTTTCGGGGCTACACCTTC.

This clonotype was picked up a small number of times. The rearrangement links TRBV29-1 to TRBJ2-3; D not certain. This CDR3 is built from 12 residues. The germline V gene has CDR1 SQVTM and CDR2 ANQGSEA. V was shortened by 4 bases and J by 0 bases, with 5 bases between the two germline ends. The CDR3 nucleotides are TGCAGCGTTGTGGCCAGCACAGATACGCAGTATTTT. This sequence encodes CSVVASTDTQYF.

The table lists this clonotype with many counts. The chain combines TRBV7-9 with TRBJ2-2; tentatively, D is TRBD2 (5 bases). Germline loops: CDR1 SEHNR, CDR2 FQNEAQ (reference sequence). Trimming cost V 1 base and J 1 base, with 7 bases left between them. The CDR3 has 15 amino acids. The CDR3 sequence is CASSLDSGNTGELFF. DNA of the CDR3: TGTGCCAGCAGCTTAGACAGCGGGAACACCGGGGAGCTGTTTTTT.

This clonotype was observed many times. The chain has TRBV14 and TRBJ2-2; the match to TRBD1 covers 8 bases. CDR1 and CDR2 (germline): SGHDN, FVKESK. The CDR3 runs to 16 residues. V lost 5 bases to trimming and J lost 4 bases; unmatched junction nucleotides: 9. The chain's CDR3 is CASSFWTGSATGELFF. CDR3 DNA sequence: TGTGCCAGCAGCTTTTGGACAGGGTCGGCCACCGGGGAGCTGTTTTTT.